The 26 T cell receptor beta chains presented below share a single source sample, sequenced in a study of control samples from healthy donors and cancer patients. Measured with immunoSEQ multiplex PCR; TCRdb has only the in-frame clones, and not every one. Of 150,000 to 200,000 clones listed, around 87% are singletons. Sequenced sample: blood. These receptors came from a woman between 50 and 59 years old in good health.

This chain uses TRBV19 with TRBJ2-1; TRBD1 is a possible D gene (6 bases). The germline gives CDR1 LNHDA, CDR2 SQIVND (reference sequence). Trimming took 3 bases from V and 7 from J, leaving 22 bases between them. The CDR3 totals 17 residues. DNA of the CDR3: TGTGCCAGTAGTATTTCCACCGGGACATTTGGTGGTAATGAGCAGTTCTTC. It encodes CASSISTGTFGGNEQFF.

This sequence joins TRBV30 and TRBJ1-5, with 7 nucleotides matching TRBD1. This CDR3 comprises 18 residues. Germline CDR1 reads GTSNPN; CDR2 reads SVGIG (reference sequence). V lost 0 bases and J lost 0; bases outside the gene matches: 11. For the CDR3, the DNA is TGTGCCTGGAGTGTTTCCCGGGACAGATATTATAGCAATCAGCCCCAGCATTTT. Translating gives CAWSVSRDRYYSNQPQHF.

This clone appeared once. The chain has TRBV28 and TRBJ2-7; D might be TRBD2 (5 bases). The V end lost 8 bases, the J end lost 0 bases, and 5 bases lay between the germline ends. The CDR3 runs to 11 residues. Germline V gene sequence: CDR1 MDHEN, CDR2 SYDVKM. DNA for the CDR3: TGTGCCAGCCGGGACTCCTACGAGCAGTACTTC. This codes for CASRDSYEQYF.

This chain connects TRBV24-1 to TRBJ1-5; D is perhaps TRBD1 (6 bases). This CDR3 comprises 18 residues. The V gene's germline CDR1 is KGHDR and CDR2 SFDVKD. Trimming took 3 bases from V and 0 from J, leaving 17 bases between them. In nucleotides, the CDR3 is TGTGCCACCAGTGATCGACAGGTCGTCGAATATAGCAATCAGCCCCAGCATTTT. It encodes CATSDRQVVEYSNQPQHF.

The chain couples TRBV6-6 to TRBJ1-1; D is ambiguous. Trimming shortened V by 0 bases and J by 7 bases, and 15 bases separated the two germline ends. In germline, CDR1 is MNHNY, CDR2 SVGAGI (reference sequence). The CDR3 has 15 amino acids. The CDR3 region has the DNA TGTGCCAGCAGTTACTCGCCAGCCAGCTCGAATGAAGCTTTCTTT. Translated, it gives CASSYSPASSNEAFF.

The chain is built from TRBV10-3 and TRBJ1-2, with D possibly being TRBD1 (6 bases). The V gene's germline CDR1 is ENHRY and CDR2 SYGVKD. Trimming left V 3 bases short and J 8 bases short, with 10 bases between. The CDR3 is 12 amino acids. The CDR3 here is CAISEGGGGYTF. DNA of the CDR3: TGTGCCATCAGTGAAGGTGGGGGCGGCTACACCTTC.

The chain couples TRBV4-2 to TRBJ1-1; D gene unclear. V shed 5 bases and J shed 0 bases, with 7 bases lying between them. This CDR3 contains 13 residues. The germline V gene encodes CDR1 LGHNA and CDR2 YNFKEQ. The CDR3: CASSDHMNTEAFF. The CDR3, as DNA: TGTGCCAGCAGCGACCATATGAACACTGAAGCTTTCTTT.

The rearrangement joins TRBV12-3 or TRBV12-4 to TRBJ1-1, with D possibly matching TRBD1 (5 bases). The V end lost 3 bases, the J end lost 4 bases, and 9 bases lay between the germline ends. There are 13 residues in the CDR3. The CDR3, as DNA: TGTGCCAGCAGTTTCGCAGGGATCACTGAAGCTTTCTTT. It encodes CASSFAGITEAFF.

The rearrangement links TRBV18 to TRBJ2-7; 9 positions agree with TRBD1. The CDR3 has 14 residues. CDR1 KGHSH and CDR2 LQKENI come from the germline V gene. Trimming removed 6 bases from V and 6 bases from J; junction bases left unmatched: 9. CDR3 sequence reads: CASSPKTGGGEQYF. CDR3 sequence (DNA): TGTGCCAGCTCCCCGAAGACAGGGGGAGGCGAGCAGTACTTC.

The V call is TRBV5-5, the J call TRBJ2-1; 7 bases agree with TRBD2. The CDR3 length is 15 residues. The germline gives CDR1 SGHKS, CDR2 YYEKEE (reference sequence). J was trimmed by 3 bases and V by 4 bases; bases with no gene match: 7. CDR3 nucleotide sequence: TGTGCCAGCAGCCCACGACTAGCCAACTACAATGAGCAGTTCTTC. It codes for CASSPRLANYNEQFF. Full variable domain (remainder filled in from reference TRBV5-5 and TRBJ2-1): DAGVTQSPTHLIKTRGQQVTLRCSPISGHKSVSWYQQVLGQGPQFIFQYYEKEERGRGNFPDRFSARQFPNYSSELNVNALLLGDSALYLCASSPRLANYNEQFFGPGTRLTVL.

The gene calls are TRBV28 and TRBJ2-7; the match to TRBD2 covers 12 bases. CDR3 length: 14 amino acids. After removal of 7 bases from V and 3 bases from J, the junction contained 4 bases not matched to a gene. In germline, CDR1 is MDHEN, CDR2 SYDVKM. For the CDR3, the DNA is TGTGCCAGCAAAGGACTAGCGGGGTTCTACGAGCAGTACTTC. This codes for CASKGLAGFYEQYF.

The CDR3 region is CASSVDRWDEKLFF. The CDR3 DNA reads as TGTGCCAGCAGCGTTGACAGATGGGATGAAAAACTGTTTTTT. The V call is TRBV9, the J call TRBJ1-4; possibly TRBD1 for D (5 bases). There are 14 residues in the CDR3. V lost 2 bases, J lost 6 bases, and 11 bases lay in between. Germline V gene data show CDR1 as SGDLS and CDR2 as YYNGEE.

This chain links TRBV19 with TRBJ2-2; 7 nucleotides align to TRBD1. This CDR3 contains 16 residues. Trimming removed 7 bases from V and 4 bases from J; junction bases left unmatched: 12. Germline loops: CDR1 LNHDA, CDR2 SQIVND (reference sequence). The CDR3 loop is CASTLPGQPTTGELFF. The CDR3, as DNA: TGTGCCAGTACCTTACCGGGACAGCCAACCACCGGGGAGCTGTTTTTT. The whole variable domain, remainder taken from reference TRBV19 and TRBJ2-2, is DGGITQSPKYLFRKEGQNVTLSCEQNLNHDAMYWYRQDPGQGLRLIYYSQIVNDFQKGDIAEGYSVSREKKESFPLTVTSAQKNPTAFYLCASTLPGQPTTGELFFGEGSRLTVL.

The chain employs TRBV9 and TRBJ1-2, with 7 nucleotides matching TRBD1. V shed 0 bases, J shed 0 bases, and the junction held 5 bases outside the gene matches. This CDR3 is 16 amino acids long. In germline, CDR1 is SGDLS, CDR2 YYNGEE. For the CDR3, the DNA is TGTGCCAGCAGCGTAGTACCGACAGGGACTAACTATGGCTACACCTTC. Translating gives CASSVVPTGTNYGYTF.

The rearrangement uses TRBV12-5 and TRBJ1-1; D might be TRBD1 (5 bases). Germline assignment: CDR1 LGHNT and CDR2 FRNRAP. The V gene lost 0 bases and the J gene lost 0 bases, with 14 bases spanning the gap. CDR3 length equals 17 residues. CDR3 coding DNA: TGTGCTAGTGGTTTGGTGGTTGGGGGGATCATGAACACTGAAGCTTTCTTT. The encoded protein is CASGLVVGGIMNTEAFF. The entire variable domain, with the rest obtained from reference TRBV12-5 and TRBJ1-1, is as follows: DARVTQTPRHKVTEMGQEVTMRCQPILGHNTVFWYRQTMMQGLELLAYFRNRAPLDDSGMPKDRFSAEMPDATLATLKIQPSEPRDSAVYFCASGLVVGGIMNTEAFFGQGTRLTVV.

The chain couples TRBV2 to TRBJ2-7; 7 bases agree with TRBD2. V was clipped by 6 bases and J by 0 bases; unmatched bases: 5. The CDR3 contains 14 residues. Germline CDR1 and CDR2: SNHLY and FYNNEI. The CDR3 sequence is CASRGLTSSYEQYF. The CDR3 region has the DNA TGTGCCAGCAGGGGACTAACGAGCTCCTACGAGCAGTACTTC.

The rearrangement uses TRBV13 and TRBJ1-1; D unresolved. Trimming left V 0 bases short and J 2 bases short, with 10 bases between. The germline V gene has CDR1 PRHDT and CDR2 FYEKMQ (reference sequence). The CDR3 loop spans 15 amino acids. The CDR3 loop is CASSLGSDPNTEAFF. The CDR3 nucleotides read TGTGCCAGCAGCTTAGGGTCAGATCCAAACACTGAAGCTTTCTTT.

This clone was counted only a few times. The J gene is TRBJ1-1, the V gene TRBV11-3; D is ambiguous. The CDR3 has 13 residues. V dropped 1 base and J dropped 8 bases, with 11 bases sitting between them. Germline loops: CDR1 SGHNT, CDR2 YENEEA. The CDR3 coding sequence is TGTGCCAGCAGCTTAGTTCCAGAAACAGAAGCTTTCTTT. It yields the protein CASSLVPETEAFF.

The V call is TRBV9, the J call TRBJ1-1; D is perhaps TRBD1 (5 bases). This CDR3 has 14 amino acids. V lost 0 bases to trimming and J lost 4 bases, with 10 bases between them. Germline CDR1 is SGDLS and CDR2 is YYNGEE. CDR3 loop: CASSVGGTGTEAFF. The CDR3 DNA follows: TGTGCCAGCAGCGTAGGAGGGACTGGCACTGAAGCTTTCTTT.

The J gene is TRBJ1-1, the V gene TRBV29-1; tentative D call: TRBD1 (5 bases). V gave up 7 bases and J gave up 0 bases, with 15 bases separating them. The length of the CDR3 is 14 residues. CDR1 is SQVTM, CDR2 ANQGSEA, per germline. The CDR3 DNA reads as TGCAGCGCAAACCTAGACAGATTGAACACTGAAGCTTTCTTT. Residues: CSANLDRLNTEAFF.

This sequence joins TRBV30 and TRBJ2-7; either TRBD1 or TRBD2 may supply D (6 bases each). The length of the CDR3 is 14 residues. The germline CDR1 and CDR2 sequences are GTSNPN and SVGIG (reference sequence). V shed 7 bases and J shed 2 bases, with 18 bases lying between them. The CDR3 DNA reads TGTGCCTACGGGGGCCCACCCAGCCCCTACGAGCAGTACTTC. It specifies CAYGGPPSPYEQYF.

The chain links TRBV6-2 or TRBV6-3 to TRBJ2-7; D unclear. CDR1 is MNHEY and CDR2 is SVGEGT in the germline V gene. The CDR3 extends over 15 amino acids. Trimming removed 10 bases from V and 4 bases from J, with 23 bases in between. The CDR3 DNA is TGTGCCACCAGCCCTGAGGCCCGAGTGATTTACGAGCAGTACTTC. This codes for CATSPEARVIYEQYF.

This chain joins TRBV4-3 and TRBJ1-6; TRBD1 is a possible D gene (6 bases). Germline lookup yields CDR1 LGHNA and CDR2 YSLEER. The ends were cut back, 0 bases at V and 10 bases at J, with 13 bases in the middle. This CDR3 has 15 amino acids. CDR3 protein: CASSQDYRERSPLHF. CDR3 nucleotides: TGCGCCAGCAGCCAAGATTACAGGGAACGGTCACCCCTCCACTTT.

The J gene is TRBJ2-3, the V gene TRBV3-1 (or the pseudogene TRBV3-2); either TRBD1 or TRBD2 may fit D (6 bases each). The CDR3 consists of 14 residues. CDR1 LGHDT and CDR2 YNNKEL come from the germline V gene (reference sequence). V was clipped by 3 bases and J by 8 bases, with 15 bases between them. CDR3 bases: TGTGCCAGCAGCCAGGTGGGGGGCCGAGGTACGCAGTATTTT. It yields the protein CASSQVGGRGTQYF.

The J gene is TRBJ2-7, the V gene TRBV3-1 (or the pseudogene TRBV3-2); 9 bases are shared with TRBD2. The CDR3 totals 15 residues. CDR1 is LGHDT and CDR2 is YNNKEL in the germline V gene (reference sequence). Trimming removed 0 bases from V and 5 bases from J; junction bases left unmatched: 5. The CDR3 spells CASSQELAGPNEQYF. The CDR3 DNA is TGTGCCAGCAGCCAAGAACTAGCGGGCCCCAACGAGCAGTACTTC.

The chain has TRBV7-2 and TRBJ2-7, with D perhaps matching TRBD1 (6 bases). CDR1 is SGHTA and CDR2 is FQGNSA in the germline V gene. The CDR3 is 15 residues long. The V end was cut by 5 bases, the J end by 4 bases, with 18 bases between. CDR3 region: CASSALGTHRYEQYF. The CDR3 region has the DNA TGTGCCAGCAGCGCCCTCGGGACACACCGATACGAGCAGTACTTC.